These 12 T cell receptor beta chains originate from one sample sequenced in a study of blood T cell repertoires in COVID-19. Assay used: immunoSEQ multiplex PCR; TCRdb lists only in-frame clones, some missing. The table records fewer than 450,000 clones, roughly 86% of them present only once. The sequencing sample was made of peripheral blood. These TCRs come from a woman aged 65 to 85 with COVID-19, enrolled during active disease.

This rearrangement joins TRBV6-6 to TRBJ1-3; D is possibly TRBD1 (6 bases). The CDR3 is 16 amino acids. Deletions cut 0 bases from V and 2 bases from J, with 11 bases between. Germline V gene data show CDR1 as MNHNY and CDR2 as SVGAGI (reference sequence). CDR3 in DNA: TGTGCCAGCAGTTACTCGAGGGGGGGCCCTGGAAACACCATATATTTT. Translating gives CASSYSRGGPGNTIYF.

This chain connects TRBV7-2 to TRBJ1-1, with D possibly matching TRBD1 (5 bases). Per the germline V gene, CDR1 is SGHTA and CDR2 is FQGNSA. Trimming shortened V by 2 bases and J by 6 bases, and 19 bases separated the two germline ends. This CDR3 comprises 16 residues. The CDR3 reads CASSLSGKGWGAEAFF. The CDR3, as DNA: TGTGCCAGCAGCTTAAGCGGGAAGGGATGGGGCGCTGAAGCTTTCTTT.

The chain carries TRBV15 and TRBJ2-4; TRBD1 might be the D (6 bases). CDR3 length: 15 amino acids. V was pared by 0 bases and J by 7 bases, with 13 bases between. Germline values: CDR1 LNHNV, CDR2 YYDKDF (reference sequence). This CDR3 is CATSRDGTRGNIQYF. CDR3 sequence (DNA): TGTGCCACCAGCAGAGATGGGACCAGGGGCAACATTCAGTACTTC.

This chain connects TRBV2 to TRBJ2-7, with TRBD1 matching 7 bases. V lost 2 bases to trimming and J lost 6 bases; unmatched junction nucleotides: 7. The CDR3 contains 14 residues. The germline CDR1 and CDR2 sequences are SNHLY and FYNNEI. CDR3 protein: CASSEWDSTVEQYF. CDR3 sequence (DNA): TGTGCCAGCAGTGAATGGGACAGTACGGTCGAGCAGTACTTC.

The chain joins TRBV7-2 to TRBJ1-1; TRBD1 is a possible D gene (5 bases). The germline V gene encodes CDR1 SGHTA and CDR2 FQGNSA. The germline V and J ends were trimmed by 8 bases and 3 bases, with 13 bases remaining between them. CDR3 length equals 13 residues. CDR3 in DNA: TGTGCCAGCTCGGGGGGAGGGGACACTGAAGCTTTCTTT. Protein: CASSGGGDTEAFF.

The chain joins TRBV7-3 to TRBJ2-2, with 7 bases that match TRBD1. Losses at the gene ends were 6 bases for V and 7 bases for J; bases not matched to a gene: 14. The CDR3 sequence is 16 residues long. CDR1 SGHTA and CDR2 FQGTGA come from the germline V gene. The CDR3 sequence is CASRNRGAEVNGELFF. The CDR3 DNA sequence: TGTGCCAGCAGGAACAGGGGAGCGGAGGTTAACGGGGAGCTGTTTTTT. Based on the CDR3 plus reference TRBV7-3 and TRBJ2-2, the full variable domain is GAGVSQTPSNKVTEKGKYVELRCDPISGHTALYWYRQSLGQGPEFLIYFQGTGAADDSGLPNDRFFAVRPEGSVSTLKIQRTERGDSAVYLCASRNRGAEVNGELFFGEGSRLTVL.

The chain combines TRBV10-2 with TRBJ2-2; a weak D match, TRBD1 (6 bases). The CDR3 totals 13 residues. V lost 7 bases and J lost 6, with 12 bases in between. Germline loops: CDR1 WSHSY, CDR2 SAAADI. As DNA, the CDR3 is TGCGCCAGCACCGTAACAGGGTCCGGGGAGCTGTTTTTT. This gives the protein CASTVTGSGELFF.

V and J are TRBV28 and TRBJ1-4; D unresolved. From germline, CDR1 is MDHEN and CDR2 SYDVKM. The V end was cut by 6 bases, the J end by 2 bases, with 13 bases between. The CDR3 is 15 amino acids. The CDR3 protein is CASSLATGTNEKLFF. DNA for the CDR3: TGTGCCAGCAGCCTCGCGACGGGTACTAATGAAAAACTGTTTTTT.

This chain joins TRBV6-6 and TRBJ1-1, with 7 nucleotides matching TRBD1. With 2 bases clipped from V and 1 base from J, the junction kept 1 base outside the gene matches. The length of the CDR3 is 14 residues. Germline lookup yields CDR1 MNHNY and CDR2 SVGAGI (reference sequence). The CDR3 loop reads CASSYGTANTEAFF. Here the CDR3 DNA reads TGTGCCAGCAGTTACGGGACAGCGAACACTGAAGCTTTCTTT.

The gene calls are TRBV9 and TRBJ1-3, with 8 bases matching TRBD1. There are 14 residues in the CDR3. Per the germline V gene, CDR1 is SGDLS and CDR2 is YYNGEE. The junction had 3 bases not matched to a gene; V was cut back by 3 bases and J by 4 bases. The CDR3: CASSAQGDGNTIYF. CDR3 nucleotide sequence: TGTGCCAGCAGCGCACAGGGGGACGGAAACACCATATATTTT.

This chain joins TRBV10-3 and TRBJ2-7; D might be TRBD1 (5 bases). The germline V gene encodes CDR1 ENHRY and CDR2 SYGVKD. This CDR3 is 12 amino acids long. V lost 2 bases, J lost 7 bases, and 9 bases lay in between. CDR3 in amino acids: CAISEPGREQYF. CDR3 DNA sequence: TGTGCCATCAGTGAGCCAGGGCGGGAGCAGTACTTC.

The CDR3 region has the DNA TGTGCCTGGACAGGGGGCTCCGGGCAGCCCCAGCATTTT. This encodes CAWTGGSGQPQHF. The chain is built from TRBV30 and TRBJ1-5, with 8 bases identical to TRBD1. The V gene end was trimmed by 4 bases and the J gene end by 7 bases; junction bases not matched to a gene: 6. The CDR3 covers 13 residues. Germline V gives CDR1 GTSNPN, CDR2 SVGIG (reference sequence).